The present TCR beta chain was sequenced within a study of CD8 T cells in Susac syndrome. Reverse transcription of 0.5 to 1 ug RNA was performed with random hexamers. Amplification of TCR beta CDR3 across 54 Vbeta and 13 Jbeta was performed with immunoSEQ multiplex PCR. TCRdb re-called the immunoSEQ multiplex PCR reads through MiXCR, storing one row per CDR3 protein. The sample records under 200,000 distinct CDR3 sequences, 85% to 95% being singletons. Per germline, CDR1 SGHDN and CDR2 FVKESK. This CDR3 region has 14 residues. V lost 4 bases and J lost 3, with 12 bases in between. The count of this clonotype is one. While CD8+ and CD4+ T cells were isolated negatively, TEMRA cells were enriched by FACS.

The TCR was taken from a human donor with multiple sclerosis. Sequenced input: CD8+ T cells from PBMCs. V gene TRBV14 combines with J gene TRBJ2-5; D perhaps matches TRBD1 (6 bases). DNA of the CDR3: TGTGCCAGCAGCCCCCTCCGGACAGAAGAGACCCAGTACTTC. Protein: CASSPLRTEETQYF.